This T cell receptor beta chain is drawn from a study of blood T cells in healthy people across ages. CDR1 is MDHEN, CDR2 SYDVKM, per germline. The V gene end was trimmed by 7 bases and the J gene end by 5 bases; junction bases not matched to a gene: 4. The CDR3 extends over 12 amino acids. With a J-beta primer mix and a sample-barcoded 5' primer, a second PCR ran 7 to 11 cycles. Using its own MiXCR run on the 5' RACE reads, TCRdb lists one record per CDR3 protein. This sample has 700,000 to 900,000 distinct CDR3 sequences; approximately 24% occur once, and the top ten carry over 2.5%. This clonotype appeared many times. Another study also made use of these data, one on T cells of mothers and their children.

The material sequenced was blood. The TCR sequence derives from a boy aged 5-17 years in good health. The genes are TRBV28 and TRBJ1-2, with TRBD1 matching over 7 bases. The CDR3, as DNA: TGTGCCAGCACCCCGACAGGGTATGGCTACACCTTC. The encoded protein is CASTPTGYGYTF.